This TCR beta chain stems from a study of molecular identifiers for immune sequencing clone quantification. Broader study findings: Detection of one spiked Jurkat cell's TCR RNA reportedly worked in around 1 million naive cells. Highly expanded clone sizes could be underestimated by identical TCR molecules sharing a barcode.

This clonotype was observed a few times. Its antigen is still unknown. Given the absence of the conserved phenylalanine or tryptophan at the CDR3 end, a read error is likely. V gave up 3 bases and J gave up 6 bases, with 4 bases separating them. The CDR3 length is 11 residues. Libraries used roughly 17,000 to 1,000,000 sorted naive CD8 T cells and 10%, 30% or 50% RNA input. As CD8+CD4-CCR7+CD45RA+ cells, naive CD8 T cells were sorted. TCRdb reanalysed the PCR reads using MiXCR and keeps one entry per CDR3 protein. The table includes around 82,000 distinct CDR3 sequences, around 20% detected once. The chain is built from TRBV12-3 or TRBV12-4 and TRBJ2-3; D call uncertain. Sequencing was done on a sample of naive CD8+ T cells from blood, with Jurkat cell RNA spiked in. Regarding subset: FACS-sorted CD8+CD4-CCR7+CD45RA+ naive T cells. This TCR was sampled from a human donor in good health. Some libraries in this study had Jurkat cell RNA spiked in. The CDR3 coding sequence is TGTGCCAGCAGTTTCGGTGATACGCAGTATCTT. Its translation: CASSFGDTQYL.